This T cell receptor (beta chain) was observed in a study of blood T cell repertoires in COVID-19. Study details: Acute and convalescent COVID-19 samples came from the United States, Italy and Spain. The cDNA or gDNA used as material had been derived from T cells, B-cell-depleted T cells, or PBMCs.

There are 14 residues in the CDR3. Trimming cost V 9 bases and J 10 bases, with 23 bases left between them. CDR1 is MNHEY, CDR2 SVGAGI, per germline. Authors' methods: Reference gene primer amplification gave estimated nucleated cell counts. Generated by immunoSEQ multiplex PCR, the TCRdb table keeps only in-frame clones and is missing some. The D gene and trimming were derived from the DNA, and the V and J assignments and clone size from that table. The top ten hold about 12% of the sample, which has roughly 440,000 clones, about 87% seen once. Enrollment of patients from Seattle took place during active infection, with longitudinal follow-up.

Sequenced sample: peripheral blood. The sequence was obtained from a woman aged 45-59 years with COVID-19, enrolled during active disease. The chain employs TRBV6-5 and TRBJ2-3, with no clear D. The DNA of the CDR3 is TGTGCCAGTCGACCAACACTATTACGCGTTGCGCAGTATTTT. As protein: CASRPTLLRVAQYF.